This T cell receptor (beta chain) appears in the sequencing data of a study of shared clonotypes between healthy human individuals. The study enrolled healthy HIV-negative adults without recent acute infections or vaccinations as donors. V lost 3 bases, J lost 4 bases, and 3 bases stayed unmatched. The CDR3 length is 15 residues. Germline CDR1 GTSNPN, CDR2 SVGIG (reference sequence). Several immunoSEQ plates received, in even portions, the genomic DNA of each subset. This table comes from immunoSEQ multiplex PCR, and its TCRdb copy is limited to in-frame clones, with some not included. This sample has a few million clones, with over 85% found just once.

The rearrangement links TRBV30 to TRBJ2-1; 13 positions match TRBD2. Sequenced material: naive CD4+ T cells sorted from blood. The sample's subset: CD45RA+ positively selected. This receptor was taken from a man aged 18-30 years in good health. This CDR3 reads CAWRLAGGPYNEQFF. The CDR3 DNA is TGTGCCTGGAGACTAGCGGGAGGGCCGTACAATGAGCAGTTCTTC.